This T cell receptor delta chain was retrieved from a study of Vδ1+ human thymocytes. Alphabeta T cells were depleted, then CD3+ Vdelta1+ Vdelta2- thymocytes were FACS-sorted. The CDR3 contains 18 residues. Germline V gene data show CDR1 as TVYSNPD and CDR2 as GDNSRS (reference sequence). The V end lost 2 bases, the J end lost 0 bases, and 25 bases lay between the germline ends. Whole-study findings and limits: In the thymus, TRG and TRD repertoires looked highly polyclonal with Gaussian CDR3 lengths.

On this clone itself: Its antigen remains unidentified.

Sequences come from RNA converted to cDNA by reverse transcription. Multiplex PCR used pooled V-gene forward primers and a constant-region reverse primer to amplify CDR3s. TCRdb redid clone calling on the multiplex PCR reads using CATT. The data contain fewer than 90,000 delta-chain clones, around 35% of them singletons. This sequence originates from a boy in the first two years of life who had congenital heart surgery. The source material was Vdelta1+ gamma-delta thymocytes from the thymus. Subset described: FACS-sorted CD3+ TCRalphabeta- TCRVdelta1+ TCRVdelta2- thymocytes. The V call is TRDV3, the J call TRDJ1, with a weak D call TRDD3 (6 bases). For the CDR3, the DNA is TGTGCCTTTCTGGCTTTTCTTACTGGGCCCCCGTACACCGATAAACTCATCTTT. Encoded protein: CAFLAFLTGPPYTDKLIF.